The 27 T cell receptor beta chains below come from one sample, sequenced in a study of CD8 T cells in Susac syndrome. After extraction with the RNeasy kit, about 0.5 to 1 ug of the RNA was reverse transcribed using random hexamers. TCRdb itself ran the immunoSEQ multiplex PCR reads through MiXCR, one entry per CDR3 protein. The sample yields roughly 150,000 distinct CDR3 sequences, around 95% seen once. Sequencing was performed on CD8+ T cells from PBMCs. Every receptor here comes from a human donor with multiple sclerosis.

The chain couples TRBV20-1 to TRBJ1-1; D might be TRBD1 (5 bases). The CDR3 totals 15 residues. CDR1 is DFQATT, CDR2 SNEGSKA, per germline (reference sequence). The V gene lost 0 bases and the J gene lost 10 bases, with 21 bases spanning the gap. The CDR3 DNA is TGCAGTGCTAGAGATCCCGACAGCTCCGGGATTTTAGCTTTCTTT. Translation: CSARDPDSSGILAFF.

The rearrangement uses TRBV30 and TRBJ1-1; 7 bases fit TRBD1. CDR3 length: 15 amino acids. Trimming at V came to 4 bases and at J to 3 bases, leaving 11 bases not matched to a gene. Germline V CDR1 and CDR2: GTSNPN, SVGIG (reference sequence). The CDR3 region is CAWTPDRVWDTEAFF. Here the CDR3 DNA reads TGTGCCTGGACCCCTGACAGGGTATGGGACACTGAAGCTTTCTTT.

The chain employs TRBV30 and TRBJ2-7, with 8 bases identical to TRBD2. Per germline, CDR1 GTSNPN and CDR2 SVGIG (reference sequence). This CDR3 has 11 amino acids. J lost 4 bases, V lost 7 bases, and 3 bases had no gene match. CDR3 region: CASSGGYEQYF. CDR3 DNA: TGTGCCTCGAGCGGGGGATACGAGCAGTACTTC.

CDR3 loop: CASRSTGGNQPQHF. The CDR3 nucleotides read TGTGCCAGCAGGTCAACAGGGGGCAATCAGCCCCAGCATTTT. V and J are TRBV27 and TRBJ1-5; 7 nucleotides match TRBD1. This CDR3 contains 14 residues. Trimming at V came to 6 bases and at J to 2 bases, leaving 4 bases not matched to a gene. CDR1 and CDR2 (germline): MNHEY, SMNVEV (reference sequence).

The CDR3 here is CASSVVGLTYNEQFF. The CDR3 DNA follows: TGTGCCAGCAGCGTAGTAGGTTTAACCTACAATGAGCAGTTCTTC. The chain links TRBV9 to TRBJ2-1; D is unclear. V was cut by 0 bases and J by 2 bases, with 9 bases left in between. The CDR3 length is 15 residues. The germline V gene has CDR1 SGDLS and CDR2 YYNGEE.

The chain is built from TRBV6-1 and TRBJ1-5; D possibly corresponds to TRBD1 (5 bases). Germline assignment: CDR1 MNHNS and CDR2 SASEGT. The CDR3 consists of 15 residues. Trimming took off 0 bases at V and 2 bases at J, with 8 bases between the two ends. Here the CDR3 reads CASSEAIQGNQPQHF. Written as DNA, the CDR3 is TGTGCCAGCAGTGAAGCGATACAGGGCAATCAGCCCCAGCATTTT.

This chain links TRBV25-1 with TRBJ2-7; TRBD1 is a possible D gene (5 bases). Germline V gene sequence: CDR1 MGHDK, CDR2 SYGVNS. Trimming shortened V by 0 bases and J by 2 bases, and 11 bases separated the two germline ends. CDR3 length: 15 amino acids. The CDR3 loop is CASSEYSTGTYEQYF. The CDR3 nucleotides are TGTGCCAGCAGTGAATATAGCACAGGAACCTACGAGCAGTACTTC.

This rearrangement joins TRBV20-1 to TRBJ2-1; TRBD1 might be the D (5 bases). The CDR3 loop spans 14 amino acids. V shed 7 bases and J shed 2 bases, with 15 bases lying between them. Germline V CDR1 and CDR2: DFQATT, SNEGSKA (reference sequence). CDR3 DNA: TGCAGTGTTCAGGGTGTAGAAACCTACAATGAGCAGTTCTTC. Amino acid sequence: CSVQGVETYNEQFF.

The V gene is TRBV4-1, the J gene TRBJ1-5, with a tentative D call TRBD1 (5 bases). The CDR3 length is 15 residues. Trimming stripped 4 bases from V and 2 bases from J, with 12 bases between. Germline V gene data show CDR1 as MGHRA and CDR2 as YSYEKL. The CDR3 nucleotides read TGCGCCAGCAGCCTCGGACTAGGGGGCAATCAGCCCCAGCATTTT. Its translation: CASSLGLGGNQPQHF.

The chain employs TRBV3-1 and TRBJ2-5; D is unclear. Between the trimmed V and J ends, which lost 7 bases and 3 bases, there was a span of 9 bases. The CDR3 runs 12 residues. The germline CDR1 and CDR2 sequences are LGHDT and YNNKEL (reference sequence). The CDR3 sequence: CASMAIKETQYF. CDR3 bases: TGTGCCAGCATGGCGATAAAAGAGACCCAGTACTTC.

This chain links TRBV9 with TRBJ2-3; D gene unclear. CDR3 length: 11 amino acids. Deletions cut 7 bases from V and 5 bases from J, with 8 bases between. The germline gives CDR1 SGDLS, CDR2 YYNGEE. The CDR3 protein is CASATRDTQYF. DNA of the CDR3: TGTGCCAGCGCTACCCGAGATACGCAGTATTTT.

The chain links TRBV29-1 to TRBJ1-1; D is unresolved. This CDR3 contains 12 residues. The germline V gene has CDR1 SQVTM and CDR2 ANQGSEA. V shed 4 bases and J shed 4 bases, with 10 bases lying between them. In DNA form, the CDR3 reads TGCAGCGTTGCCGAGCAAAGCACTGAAGCTTTCTTT. Its protein product is CSVAEQSTEAFF.

The gene calls are TRBV18 and TRBJ1-5; D call uncertain. Trimming took off 5 bases at V and 1 base at J, with 12 bases between the two ends. The CDR3 runs 15 residues. Germline values: CDR1 KGHSH, CDR2 LQKENI. Here the CDR3 reads CASSNWPGSNQPQHF. The CDR3 nucleotides read TGTGCCAGCTCAAACTGGCCTGGAAGCAATCAGCCCCAGCATTTT.

The chain joins TRBV29-1 to TRBJ1-2, with a tentative D call TRBD1 (5 bases). V dropped 1 base and J dropped 5 bases, with 14 bases sitting between them. CDR3 length: 14 amino acids. Germline lookup yields CDR1 SQVTM and CDR2 ANQGSEA. Here the CDR3 DNA reads TGCAGCGTTGAAGGTGGGACCCCCACATATGGCTACACCTTC. Translation: CSVEGGTPTYGYTF.

This chain links TRBV30 with TRBJ1-5, with no clear D. The germline V gene has CDR1 GTSNPN and CDR2 SVGIG (reference sequence). V lost 0 bases and J lost 3, with 12 bases in between. The CDR3 has 15 amino acids. The DNA of the CDR3 is TGTGCCTGGAGTGTAGTAGGCGGACTCAATCAGCCCCAGCATTTT. This translates into CAWSVVGGLNQPQHF.

This chain connects TRBV30 to TRBJ1-1, with D hard to call. The CDR3 is 13 residues long. The V end was cut by 4 bases, the J end by 0 bases, with 9 bases between. CDR1 is GTSNPN and CDR2 is SVGIG in the germline V gene (reference sequence). In nucleotides, the CDR3 is TGTGCCTGGACAGCCAACATGAACACTGAAGCTTTCTTT. As protein: CAWTANMNTEAFF.

This chain connects TRBV15 to TRBJ2-5; the D gene could be TRBD1 or TRBD2 (5 bases each). The V gene's germline CDR1 is LNHNV and CDR2 YYDKDF (reference sequence). Trimming stripped 1 base from V and 5 bases from J, with 11 bases between. The length of the CDR3 is 14 residues. In DNA, the CDR3 is TGTGCCACCAGCAGAGTCGGGGCCCCGGAGACCCAGTACTTC. It codes for CATSRVGAPETQYF.

In this sample, this clonotype turned up once. The rearrangement uses TRBV4-1 and TRBJ2-3; 7 bases are a match to TRBD2. The V segment lost 2 bases and the J segment 2 bases; nucleotides outside the gene matches: 4. Germline V CDR1 and CDR2: MGHRA, YSYEKL. This CDR3 has 15 amino acids. CDR3 DNA: TGCGCCAGCAGCCAACTAAGCGGGGCCACAGATACGCAGTATTTT. This sequence encodes CASSQLSGATDTQYF.

This chain uses TRBV12-3 or TRBV12-4 with TRBJ2-3; unclear D gene. The CDR3 covers 13 residues. V was cut by 5 bases and J by 0 bases, with 6 bases left in between. CDR3 loop: CASSPTSTDTQYF. The CDR3 nucleotides read TGTGCCAGCAGTCCCACCAGCACAGATACGCAGTATTTT.

The chain is built from TRBV9 and TRBJ1-5; 7 bases are shared with TRBD1. Germline V gives CDR1 SGDLS, CDR2 YYNGEE. J was trimmed by 4 bases and V by 3 bases; bases with no gene match: 10. The CDR3 spans 16 residues. CDR3 in amino acids: CASSADDRVGNQPQHF. DNA for the CDR3: TGTGCCAGCAGCGCAGACGACAGGGTTGGGAATCAGCCCCAGCATTTT.

The chain employs TRBV25-1 and TRBJ2-3, with 7 bases fitting TRBD1. CDR1 and CDR2 (germline): MGHDK, SYGVNS. The CDR3 length is 16 residues. V dropped 2 bases and J dropped 5; count of bases not matched to a gene: 10. CDR3 sequence: CASSEDRDSSIDTQYF. In DNA form, the CDR3 reads TGTGCCAGCAGTGAAGACCGGGACAGTTCAATAGATACGCAGTATTTT. The full variable domain, its missing parts supplied by reference TRBV25-1 and TRBJ2-3, is EADIYQTPRYLVIGTGKKITLECSQTMGHDKMYWYQQDPGMELHLIHYSYGVNSTEKGDLSSESTVSRIRTEHFPLTLESARPSHTSQYLCASSEDRDSSIDTQYFGPGTRLTVL.

The rearrangement uses TRBV30 and TRBJ1-1, with D maybe TRBD1 (5 bases). Germline V gene sequence: CDR1 GTSNPN, CDR2 SVGIG (reference sequence). The CDR3 runs 15 residues. Trimming removed 4 bases at V and 0 bases at J, with 15 bases between. CDR3 amino acids: CAWIEQVVMNTEAFF. The CDR3, as DNA: TGTGCCTGGATCGAACAGGTAGTCATGAACACTGAAGCTTTCTTT.

The chain couples TRBV20-1 to TRBJ2-5; 7 nucleotides match TRBD2. The V and J ends lost 4 bases and 4 bases, in that order; junction bases with no gene match: 3. CDR3 length: 12 residues. The germline CDR1 and CDR2 sequences are DFQATT and SNEGSKA (reference sequence). The CDR3 loop reads CSATSSGETQYF. CDR3 DNA sequence: TGCAGTGCTACCTCTAGCGGAGAGACCCAGTACTTC.

CDR3 coding DNA: TGTGCCAGCAGCCCAGGGGCAGGCGCCTACGAGCAGTACGTC. Amino acid sequence: CASSPGAGAYEQYV. This chain links TRBV3-1 with TRBJ2-7; D perhaps matches TRBD1 (6 bases). Germline V CDR1 and CDR2: LGHDT, YNNKEL (reference sequence). Trimming shortened V by 4 bases and J by 2 bases, and 12 bases separated the two germline ends. This CDR3 contains 14 residues.

This chain links TRBV7-3 with TRBJ2-1; 9 bases are a match to TRBD2. Germline CDR1 is SGHTA and CDR2 is FQGTGA. V shed 1 base, J shed 7 bases, and the junction held 5 bases outside the gene matches. The CDR3 runs 15 residues. The CDR3 DNA reads as TGTGCCAGCAGCTTAATAGCGGGGGTATCAAATGAGCAGTTCTTC. It translates to CASSLIAGVSNEQFF. The entire variable domain, with the rest obtained from reference TRBV7-3 and TRBJ2-1, is as follows: GAGVSQTPSNKVTEKGKYVELRCDPISGHTALYWYRQSLGQGPEFLIYFQGTGAADDSGLPNDRFFAVRPEGSVSTLKIQRTERGDSAVYLCASSLIAGVSNEQFFGPGTRLTVL.

The CDR3 is CASSPWTTGYNEQFF. The DNA for the CDR3 is TGTGCCAGCAGCCCGTGGACTACGGGTTACAATGAGCAGTTCTTC. V is TRBV7-9 and J is TRBJ2-1; D might be TRBD2 (6 bases). V was clipped by 5 bases and J by 4 bases, with 15 bases between them. The germline CDR1 and CDR2 sequences are SEHNR and FQNEAQ (reference sequence). This CDR3 has 15 amino acids.

The chain carries TRBV12-3 or TRBV12-4 and TRBJ1-1; maybe TRBD1 (6 bases). The CDR3 is made up of 14 amino acids. The V and J ends lost 6 bases and 0 bases respectively, with 11 bases between them. The CDR3 nucleotides read TGTGCCAGCAGCCCCGACAGGATGAACACTGAAGCTTTCTTT. Translating it yields CASSPDRMNTEAFF.